This TCR beta chain was obtained from a study of blood T cell repertoires in COVID-19. Using immunoSEQ multiplex PCR, the repertoire was profiled, and TCRdb retains in-frame clones only, with some absent. Among some 220,000 clones listed, 65% to 90% were seen once. The CDR3 is 18 amino acids. The trim removed 6 bases at V and 3 bases at J, leaving 11 bases unmatched. The germline V gene has CDR1 MNHEY and CDR2 SMNVEV (reference sequence). The clonotype originates from a man aged 50 to 59 with COVID-19, enrolled during active disease. V gene TRBV27 combines with J gene TRBJ2-7; the match to TRBD2 covers 16 bases. Source material: peripheral blood. For the CDR3, the DNA is TGTGCCAGCAGCATGCGCTTGGGACTAGCGGGGGGGCTCTACGAGCAGTACTTC. Encoded protein: CASSMRLGLAGGLYEQYF.